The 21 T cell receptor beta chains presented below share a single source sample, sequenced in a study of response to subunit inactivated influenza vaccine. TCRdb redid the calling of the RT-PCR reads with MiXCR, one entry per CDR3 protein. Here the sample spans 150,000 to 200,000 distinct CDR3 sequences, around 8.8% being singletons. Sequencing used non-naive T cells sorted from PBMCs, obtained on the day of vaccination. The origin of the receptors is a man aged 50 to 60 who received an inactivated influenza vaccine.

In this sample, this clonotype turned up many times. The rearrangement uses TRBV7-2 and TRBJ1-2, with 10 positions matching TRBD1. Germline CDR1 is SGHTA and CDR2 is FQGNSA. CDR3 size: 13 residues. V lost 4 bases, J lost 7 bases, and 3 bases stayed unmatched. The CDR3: CASSSGQGGGYTF. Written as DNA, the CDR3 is TGTGCCAGCAGCTCCGGACAGGGGGGTGGCTACACCTTC.

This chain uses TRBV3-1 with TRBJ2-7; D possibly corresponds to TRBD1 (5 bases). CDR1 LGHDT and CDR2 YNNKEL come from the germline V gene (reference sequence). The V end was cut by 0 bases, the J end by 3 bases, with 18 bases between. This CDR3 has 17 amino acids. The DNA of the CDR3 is TGTGCCAGCAGCCAAGATCATGAGACAGAGACAGTCTACGAGCAGTACTTC. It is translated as CASSQDHETETVYEQYF.

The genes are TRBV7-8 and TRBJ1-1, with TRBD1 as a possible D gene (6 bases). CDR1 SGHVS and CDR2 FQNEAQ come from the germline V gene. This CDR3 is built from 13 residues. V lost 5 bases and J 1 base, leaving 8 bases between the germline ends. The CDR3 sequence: CASSVTGNTEAFF. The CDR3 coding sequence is TGTGCCAGCAGCGTGACAGGGAACACTGAAGCTTTCTTT.

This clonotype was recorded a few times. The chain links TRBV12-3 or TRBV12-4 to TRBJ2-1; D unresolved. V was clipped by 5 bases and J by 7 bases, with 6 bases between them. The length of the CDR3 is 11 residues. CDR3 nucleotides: TGTGCCAGCAGTCCCTTGAATGAGCAGTTCTTC. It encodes CASSPLNEQFF.

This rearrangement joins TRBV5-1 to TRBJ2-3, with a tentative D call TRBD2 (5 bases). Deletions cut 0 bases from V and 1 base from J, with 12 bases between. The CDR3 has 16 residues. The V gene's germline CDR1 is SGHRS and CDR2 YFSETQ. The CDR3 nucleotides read TGCGCCAGCAGCTTGGAAGGTTGGGGAGGCACAGATACGCAGTATTTT. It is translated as CASSLEGWGGTDTQYF.

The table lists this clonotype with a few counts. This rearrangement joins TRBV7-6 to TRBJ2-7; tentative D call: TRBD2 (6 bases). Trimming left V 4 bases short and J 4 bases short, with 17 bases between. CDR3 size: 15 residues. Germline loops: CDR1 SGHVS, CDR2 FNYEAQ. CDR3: CASSSGSGSQYEQYF. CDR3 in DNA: TGTGCCAGCAGCTCCGGCTCCGGGAGCCAATACGAGCAGTACTTC. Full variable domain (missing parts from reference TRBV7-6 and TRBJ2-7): GAGVSQSPRYKVTKRGQDVALRCDPISGHVSLYWYRQALGQGPEFLTYFNYEAQQDKSGLPNDRFSAERPEGSISTLTIQRTEQRDSAMYRCASSSGSGSQYEQYFGPGTRLTVT.

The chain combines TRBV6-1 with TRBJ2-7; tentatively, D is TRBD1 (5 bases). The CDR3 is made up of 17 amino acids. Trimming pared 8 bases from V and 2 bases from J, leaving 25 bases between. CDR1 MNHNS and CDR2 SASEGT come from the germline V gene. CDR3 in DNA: TGTGCCAGCTCCCCGAGAGGAGCCCGACAGCTCCCCTACGAGCAGTACTTC. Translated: CASSPRGARQLPYEQYF.

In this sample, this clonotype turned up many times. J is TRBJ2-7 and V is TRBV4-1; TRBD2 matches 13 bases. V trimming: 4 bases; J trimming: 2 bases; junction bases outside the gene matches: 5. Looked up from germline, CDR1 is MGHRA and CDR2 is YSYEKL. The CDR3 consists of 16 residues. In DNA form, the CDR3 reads TGCGCCAGCAGCCCCGATGGACTAGCGGGAGCCTACGAGCAGTACTTC. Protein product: CASSPDGLAGAYEQYF.

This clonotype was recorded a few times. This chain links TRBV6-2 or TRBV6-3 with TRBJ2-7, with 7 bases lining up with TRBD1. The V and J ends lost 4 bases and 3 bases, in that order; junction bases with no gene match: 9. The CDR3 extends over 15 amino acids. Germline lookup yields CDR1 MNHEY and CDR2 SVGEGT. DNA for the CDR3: TGTGCCAGCAGTTCCGCATACAGGGGAGACTACGAGCAGTACTTC. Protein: CASSSAYRGDYEQYF.

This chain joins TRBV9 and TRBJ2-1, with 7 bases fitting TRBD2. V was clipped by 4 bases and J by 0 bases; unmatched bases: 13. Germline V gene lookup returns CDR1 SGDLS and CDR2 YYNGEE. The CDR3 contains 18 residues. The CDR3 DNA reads TGTGCCAGCAGCACCGCGGGACCGGGACTATCCTCCTACAATGAGCAGTTCTTC. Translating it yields CASSTAGPGLSSYNEQFF.

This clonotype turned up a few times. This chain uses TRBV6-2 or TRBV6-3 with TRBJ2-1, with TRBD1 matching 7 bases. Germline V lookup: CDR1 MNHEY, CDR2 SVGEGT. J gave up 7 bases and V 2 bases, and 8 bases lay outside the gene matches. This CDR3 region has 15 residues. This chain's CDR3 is CASSYPSTGNNEQFF. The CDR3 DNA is TGTGCCAGCAGTTACCCCTCGACAGGGAATAATGAGCAGTTCTTC.

CDR3 DNA sequence: TGTGCCAGCCCGAGGCAGTCCCGCGGGGGGCAGTACTTC. Its translation: CASPRQSRGGQYF. This rearrangement joins TRBV21-1 to TRBJ2-7; TRBD2 reflects the table's D call only, with no check against the DNA. TRBV21-1 constitutes a pseudogene. This CDR3 contains 13 residues.

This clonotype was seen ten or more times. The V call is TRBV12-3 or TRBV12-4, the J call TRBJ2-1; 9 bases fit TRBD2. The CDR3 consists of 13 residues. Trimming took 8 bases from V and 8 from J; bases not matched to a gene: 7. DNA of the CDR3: TGTGCCAGCCGCTGGCGGGGGGGCGATGAGCAGTTCTTC. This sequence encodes CASRWRGGDEQFF.

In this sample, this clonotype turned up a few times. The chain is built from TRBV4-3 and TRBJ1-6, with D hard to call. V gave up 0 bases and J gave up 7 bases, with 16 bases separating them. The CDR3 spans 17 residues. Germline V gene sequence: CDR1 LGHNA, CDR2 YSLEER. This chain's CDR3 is CASSQDSGRSLNSPLHF. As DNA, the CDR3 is TGCGCCAGCAGCCAAGACTCGGGCAGAAGTCTGAATTCACCCCTCCACTTT.

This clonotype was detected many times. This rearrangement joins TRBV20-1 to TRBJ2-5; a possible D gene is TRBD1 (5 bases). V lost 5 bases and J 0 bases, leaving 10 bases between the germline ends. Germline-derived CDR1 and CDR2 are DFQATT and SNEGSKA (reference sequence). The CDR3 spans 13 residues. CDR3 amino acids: CSAPDTNQETQYF. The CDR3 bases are TGCAGTGCTCCGGACACCAACCAAGAGACCCAGTACTTC.

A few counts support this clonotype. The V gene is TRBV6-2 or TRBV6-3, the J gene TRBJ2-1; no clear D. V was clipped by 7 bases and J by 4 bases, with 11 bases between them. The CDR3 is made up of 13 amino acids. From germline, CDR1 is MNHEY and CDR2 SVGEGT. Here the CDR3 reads CASMRQTYNEQFF. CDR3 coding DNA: TGTGCCAGCATGAGACAAACTTACAATGAGCAGTTCTTC.

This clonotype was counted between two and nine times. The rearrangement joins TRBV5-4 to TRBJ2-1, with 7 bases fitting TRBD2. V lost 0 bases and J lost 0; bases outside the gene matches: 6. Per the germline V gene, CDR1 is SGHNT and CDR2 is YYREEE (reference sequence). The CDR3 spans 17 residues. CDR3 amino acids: CASSLEARGSSYNEQFF. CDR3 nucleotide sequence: TGTGCCAGCAGCTTGGAGGCGCGGGGGAGCTCCTACAATGAGCAGTTCTTC. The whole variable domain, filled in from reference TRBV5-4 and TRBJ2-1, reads ETGVTQSPTHLIKTRGQQVTLRCSSQSGHNTVSWYQQALGQGPQFIFQYYREEENGRGNFPPRFSGLQFPNYSSELNVNALELDDSALYLCASSLEARGSSYNEQFFGPGTRLTVL.

The CDR3: CASRGTSGARETQYF. CDR3 bases: TGTGCCAGCAGAGGGACTAGCGGGGCGAGGGAGACCCAGTACTTC. The V call is TRBV6-1, the J call TRBJ2-5, with 13 bases fitting TRBD2. This CDR3 comprises 15 residues. Germline CDR1 is MNHNS and CDR2 is SASEGT. Trimming at V came to 6 bases and at J to 5 bases, leaving 6 bases not matched to a gene.

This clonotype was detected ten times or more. The CDR3 bases are TGTGCCATCAGTGAGTCGGGGCAGGCTCAGCCCCAGCATTTT. Translation: CAISESGQAQPQHF. The chain recombines TRBV10-3 with TRBJ1-5; possible D gene TRBD1, 5 bases. Germline loops: CDR1 ENHRY, CDR2 SYGVKD. The CDR3 spans 14 residues. Trimming removed 0 bases at V and 6 bases at J, with 9 bases between.

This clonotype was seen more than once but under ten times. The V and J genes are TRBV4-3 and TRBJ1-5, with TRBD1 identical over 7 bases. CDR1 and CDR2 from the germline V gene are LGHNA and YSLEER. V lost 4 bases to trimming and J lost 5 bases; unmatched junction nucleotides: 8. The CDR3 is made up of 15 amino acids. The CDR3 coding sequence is TGCGCCAGCAGCCTGGACAGGATTGGGGATCAGCCCCAGCATTTT. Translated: CASSLDRIGDQPQHF.

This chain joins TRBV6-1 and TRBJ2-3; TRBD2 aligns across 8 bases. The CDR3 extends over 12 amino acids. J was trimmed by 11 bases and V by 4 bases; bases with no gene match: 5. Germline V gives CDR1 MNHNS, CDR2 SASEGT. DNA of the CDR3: TGTGCCAGCAGTGCGAGGCTAGCGGGGCAGTATTTT. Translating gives CASSARLAGQYF.